The entry below gives a single TCR beta chain sequence along with its context. Its target is unknown. DNA was extracted from unsorted cell suspensions stored frozen. The data originate from a study of immune cell composition in non-small cell lung cancer. Background on the study: Tumours were mainly lung adenocarcinoma or squamous cell carcinoma.

General study findings and limits: Tumour TCR-beta clonality showed no significant link to smoking pack-years.

Profiling relied on immunoSEQ multiplex PCR, and the TCRdb table lists in-frame clones only, not all of them. The table shows 12,000 to 15,000 clones, with about 70% occurring only once. V lost 1 base to trimming and J lost 5 bases, with 6 bases between them. The CDR3 has 14 residues. Germline-derived CDR1 and CDR2 are SGHNT and YENEEA. The chain links TRBV11-3 to TRBJ1-6; weak D call: TRBD1 (6 bases). The source is a human donor with non-small cell lung cancer. Specimen: lung tumor tissue. CDR3 loop: CASSLAGDNSPLHF. The CDR3 coding sequence is TGTGCCAGCAGCTTAGCAGGGGATAATTCACCCCTCCACTTT.